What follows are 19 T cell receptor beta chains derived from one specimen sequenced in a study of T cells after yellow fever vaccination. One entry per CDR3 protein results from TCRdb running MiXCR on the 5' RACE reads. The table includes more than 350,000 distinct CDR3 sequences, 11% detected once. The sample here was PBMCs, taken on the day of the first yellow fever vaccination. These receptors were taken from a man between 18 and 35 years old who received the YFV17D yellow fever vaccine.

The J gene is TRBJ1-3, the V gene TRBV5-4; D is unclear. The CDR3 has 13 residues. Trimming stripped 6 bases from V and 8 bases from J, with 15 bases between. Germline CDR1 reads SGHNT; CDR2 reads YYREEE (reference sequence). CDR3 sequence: CASIIWPEDTIYF. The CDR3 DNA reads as TGTGCCAGCATCATTTGGCCAGAAGACACCATATATTTT.

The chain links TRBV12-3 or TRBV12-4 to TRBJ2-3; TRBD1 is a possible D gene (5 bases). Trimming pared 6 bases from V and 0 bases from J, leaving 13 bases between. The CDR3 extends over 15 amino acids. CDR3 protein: CASSRRTTSTDTQYF. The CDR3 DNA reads TGTGCCAGCAGCCGCCGGACAACTAGCACAGATACGCAGTATTTT.

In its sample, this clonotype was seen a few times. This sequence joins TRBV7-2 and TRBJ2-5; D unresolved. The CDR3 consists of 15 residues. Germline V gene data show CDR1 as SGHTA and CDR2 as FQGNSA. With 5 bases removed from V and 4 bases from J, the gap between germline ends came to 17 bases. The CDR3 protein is CASSPQAGRRETQYF. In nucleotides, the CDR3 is TGTGCCAGCAGCCCCCAGGCAGGACGGAGAGAGACCCAGTACTTC. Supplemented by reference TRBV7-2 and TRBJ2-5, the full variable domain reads GAGVSQSPSNKVTEKGKDVELRCDPISGHTALYWYRQSLGQGLEFLIYFQGNSAPDKSGLPSDRFSAERTGGSVSTLTIQRTQQEDSAVYLCASSPQAGRRETQYFGPGTRLLVL.

The CDR3 sequence is CASSTPGTPADTQYF. The CDR3 DNA reads TGTGCCAGCAGCACCCCCGGGACCCCGGCGGATACGCAGTATTTT. The rearrangement joins TRBV13 to TRBJ2-3; D possibly matches TRBD1 or TRBD2 (5 bases each). Germline lookup yields CDR1 PRHDT and CDR2 FYEKMQ (reference sequence). Trimming took off 5 bases at V and 6 bases at J, with 18 bases between the two ends. The CDR3 length is 15 residues. Combining the CDR3 with reference TRBV13 and TRBJ2-3 gives the whole variable domain AAGVIQSPRHLIKEKRETATLKCYPIPRHDTVYWYQQGPGQDPQFLISFYEKMQSDKGSIPDRFSAQQFSDYHSELNMSSLELGDSALYFCASSTPGTPADTQYFGPGTRLTVL.

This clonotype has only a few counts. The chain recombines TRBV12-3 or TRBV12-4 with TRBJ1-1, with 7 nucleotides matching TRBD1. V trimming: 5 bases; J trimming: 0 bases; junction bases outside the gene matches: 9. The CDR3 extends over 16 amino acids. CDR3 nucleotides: TGTGCCAGCAGTCCCATACCAGGGGGGATGAACACTGAAGCTTTCTTT. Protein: CASSPIPGGMNTEAFF.

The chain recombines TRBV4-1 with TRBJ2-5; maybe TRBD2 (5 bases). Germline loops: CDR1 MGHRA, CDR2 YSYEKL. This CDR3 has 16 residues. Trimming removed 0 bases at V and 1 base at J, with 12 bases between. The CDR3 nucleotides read TGCGCCAGCAGCCAAGATCTAGGACTGAGCCAAGAGACCCAGTACTTC. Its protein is CASSQDLGLSQETQYF.

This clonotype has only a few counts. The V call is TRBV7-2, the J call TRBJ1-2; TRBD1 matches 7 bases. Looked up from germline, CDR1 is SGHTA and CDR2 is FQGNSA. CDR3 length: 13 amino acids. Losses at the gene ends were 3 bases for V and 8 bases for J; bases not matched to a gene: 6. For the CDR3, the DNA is TGTGCCAGCAGCTTGATTTCAGGGGGAGGCTACACCTTC. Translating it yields CASSLISGGGYTF. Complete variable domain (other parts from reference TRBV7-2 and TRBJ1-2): GAGVSQSPSNKVTEKGKDVELRCDPISGHTALYWYRQSLGQGLEFLIYFQGNSAPDKSGLPSDRFSAERTGGSVSTLTIQRTQQEDSAVYLCASSLISGGGYTFGSGTRLTVV.

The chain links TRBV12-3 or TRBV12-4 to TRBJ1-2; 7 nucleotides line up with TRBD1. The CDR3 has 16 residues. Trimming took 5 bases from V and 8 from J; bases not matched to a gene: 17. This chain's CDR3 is CASSPQTVLDRAGYTF. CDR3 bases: TGTGCCAGCAGTCCACAGACCGTCCTAGACAGGGCCGGCTACACCTTC.

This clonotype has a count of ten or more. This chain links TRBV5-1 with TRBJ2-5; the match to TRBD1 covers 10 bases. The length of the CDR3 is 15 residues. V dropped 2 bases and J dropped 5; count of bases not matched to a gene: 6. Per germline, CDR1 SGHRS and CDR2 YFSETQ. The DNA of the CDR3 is TGCGCCAGCAGCTTTGACAGGGGGCGCGGGGAGACCCAGTACTTC. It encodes CASSFDRGRGETQYF.

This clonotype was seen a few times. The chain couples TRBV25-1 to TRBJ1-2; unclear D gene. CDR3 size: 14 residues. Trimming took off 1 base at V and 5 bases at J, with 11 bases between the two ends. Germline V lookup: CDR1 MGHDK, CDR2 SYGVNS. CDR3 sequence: CASSEWWTEYGYTF. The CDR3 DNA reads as TGTGCCAGCAGTGAATGGTGGACCGAGTATGGCTACACCTTC.

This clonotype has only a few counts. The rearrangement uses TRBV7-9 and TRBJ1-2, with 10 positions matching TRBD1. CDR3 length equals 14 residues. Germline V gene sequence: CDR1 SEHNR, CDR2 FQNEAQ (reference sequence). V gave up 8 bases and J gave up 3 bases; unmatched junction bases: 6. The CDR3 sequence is CASFRQGADYGYTF. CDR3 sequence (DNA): TGTGCCAGCTTCCGACAGGGGGCGGACTATGGCTACACCTTC.

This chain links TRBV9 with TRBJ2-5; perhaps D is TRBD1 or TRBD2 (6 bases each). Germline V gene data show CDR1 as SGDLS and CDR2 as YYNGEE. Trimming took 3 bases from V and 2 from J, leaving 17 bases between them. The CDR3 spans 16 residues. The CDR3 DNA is TGTGCCAGCAGCGCGGCTAGCGAGGGGGGACAAGAGACCCAGTACTTC. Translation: CASSAASEGGQETQYF. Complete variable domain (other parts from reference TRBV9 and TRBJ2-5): DSGVTQTPKHLITATGQRVTLRCSPRSGDLSVYWYQQSLDQGLQFLIQYYNGEERAKGNILERFSAQQFPDLHSELNLSSLELGDSALYFCASSAASEGGQETQYFGPGTRLLVL.

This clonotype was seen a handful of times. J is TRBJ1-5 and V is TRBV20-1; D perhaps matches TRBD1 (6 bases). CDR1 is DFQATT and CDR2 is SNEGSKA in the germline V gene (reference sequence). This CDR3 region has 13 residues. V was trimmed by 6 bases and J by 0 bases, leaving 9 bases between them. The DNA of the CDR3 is TGCAGTGCCGGGGGGCATAGCAATCAGCCCCAGCATTTT. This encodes CSAGGHSNQPQHF.

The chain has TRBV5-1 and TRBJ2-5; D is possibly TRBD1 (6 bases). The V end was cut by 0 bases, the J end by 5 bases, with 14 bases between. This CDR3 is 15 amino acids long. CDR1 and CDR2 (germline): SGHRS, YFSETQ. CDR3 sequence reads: CASSLDFRGSETQYF. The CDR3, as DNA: TGCGCCAGCAGCTTGGACTTCAGGGGTTCTGAGACCCAGTACTTC.

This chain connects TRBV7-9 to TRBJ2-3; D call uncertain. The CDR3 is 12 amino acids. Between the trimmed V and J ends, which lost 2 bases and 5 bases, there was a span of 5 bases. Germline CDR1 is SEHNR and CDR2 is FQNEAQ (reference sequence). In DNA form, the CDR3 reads TGTGCCAGCAGCTTACCACGAGATACGCAGTATTTT. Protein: CASSLPRDTQYF. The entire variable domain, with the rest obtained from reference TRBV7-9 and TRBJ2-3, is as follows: DTGVSQNPRHKITKRGQNVTFRCDPISEHNRLYWYRQTLGQGPEFLTYFQNEAQLEKSRLLSDRFSAERPKGSFSTLEIQRTEQGDSAMYLCASSLPRDTQYFGPGTRLTVL.

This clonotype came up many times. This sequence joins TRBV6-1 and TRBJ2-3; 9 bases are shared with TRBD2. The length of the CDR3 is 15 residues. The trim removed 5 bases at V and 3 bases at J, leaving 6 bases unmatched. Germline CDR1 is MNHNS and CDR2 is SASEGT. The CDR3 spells CASSPPAGGTDTQYF. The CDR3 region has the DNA TGTGCCAGCAGTCCCCCAGCGGGGGGTACAGATACGCAGTATTTT.

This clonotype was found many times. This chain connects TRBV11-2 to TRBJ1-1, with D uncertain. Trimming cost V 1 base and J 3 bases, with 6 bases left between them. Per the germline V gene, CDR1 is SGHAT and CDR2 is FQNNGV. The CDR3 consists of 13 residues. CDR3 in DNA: TGTGCCAGCAGCTTAGTAACAGACACTGAAGCTTTCTTT. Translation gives CASSLVTDTEAFF.

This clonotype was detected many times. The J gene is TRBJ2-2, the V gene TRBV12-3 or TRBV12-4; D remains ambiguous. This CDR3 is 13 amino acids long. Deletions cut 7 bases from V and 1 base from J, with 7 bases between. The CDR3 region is CASIGENTGELFF. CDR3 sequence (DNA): TGTGCCAGCATTGGAGAGAACACCGGGGAGCTGTTTTTT.

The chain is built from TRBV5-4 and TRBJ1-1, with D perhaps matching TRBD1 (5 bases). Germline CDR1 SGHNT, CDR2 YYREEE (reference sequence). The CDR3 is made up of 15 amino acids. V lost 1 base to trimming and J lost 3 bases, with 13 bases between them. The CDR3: CASSLLGTTHTEAFF. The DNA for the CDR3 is TGTGCCAGCAGCTTGCTGGGGACGACTCACACTGAAGCTTTCTTT. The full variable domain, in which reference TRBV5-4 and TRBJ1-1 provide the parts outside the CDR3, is ETGVTQSPTHLIKTRGQQVTLRCSSQSGHNTVSWYQQALGQGPQFIFQYYREEENGRGNFPPRFSGLQFPNYSSELNVNALELDDSALYLCASSLLGTTHTEAFFGQGTRLTVV.